This T cell receptor beta chain was documented in a study of blood T cells in healthy people across ages. The CDR3 runs to 15 residues. V gave up 2 bases and J gave up 1 base; unmatched junction bases: 4. Germline-derived CDR1 and CDR2 are SGHTA and FQGNSA. This clonotype showed up just once. Its target is unknown. The donors, all healthy, were Caucasians living in Russia, aged about 6 to 90. Study-level results: Diversity was higher, and naive CD4+ cells more numerous, in long-lived donors than in aged donors.

It was with a sample-barcoded 5' primer and a J-beta primer mix that a second PCR of roughly 7 to 12 cycles was run. MiXCR was run by TCRdb on the 5' RACE reads, yielding one entry per CDR3 protein. The sample carries 1.4 million or so distinct CDR3 sequences, approximately 43% recorded once. The TCR sequence derives from a young woman in good health. The chain joins TRBV7-2 to TRBJ2-7; 8 nucleotides align to TRBD2. Sequenced material: blood. CDR3 nucleotide sequence: TGTGCCAGCAGCTTACGGGAGGGCCGGTCCTACGAGCAGTACTTC. Residues: CASSLREGRSYEQYF. Together with reference TRBV7-2 and TRBJ2-7, the CDR3 gives the full variable domain: GAGVSQSPSNKVTEKGKDVELRCDPISGHTALYWYRQSLGQGLEFLIYFQGNSAPDKSGLPSDRFSAERTGGSVSTLTIQRTQQEDSAVYLCASSLREGRSYEQYFGPGTRLTVT.